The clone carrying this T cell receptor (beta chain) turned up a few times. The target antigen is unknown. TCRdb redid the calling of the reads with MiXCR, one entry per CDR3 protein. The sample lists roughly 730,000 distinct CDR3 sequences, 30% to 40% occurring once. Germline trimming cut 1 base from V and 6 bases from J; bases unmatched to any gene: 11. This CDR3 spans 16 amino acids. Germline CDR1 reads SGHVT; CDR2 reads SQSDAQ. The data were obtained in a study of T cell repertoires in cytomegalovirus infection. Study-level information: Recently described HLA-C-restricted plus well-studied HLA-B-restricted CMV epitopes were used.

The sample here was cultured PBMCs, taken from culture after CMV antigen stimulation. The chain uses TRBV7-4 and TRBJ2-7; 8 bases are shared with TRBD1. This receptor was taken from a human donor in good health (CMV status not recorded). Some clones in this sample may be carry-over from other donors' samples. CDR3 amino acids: CASSLEGLQGASEQYF. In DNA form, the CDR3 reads TGTGCCAGCAGCTTAGAGGGTCTTCAGGGGGCGAGCGAGCAGTACTTC.